This passage covers 10 T cell receptor beta chains from one sample sequenced in a study of T cell responses to AZD1222 COVID-19 vaccine. Assay: immunoSEQ multiplex PCR; the TCRdb copy retains only in-frame clones and omits some. The table has around 120,000 clones, about 92% seen once. Sequenced material: peripheral blood, taken on day 0 of AZD1222 vaccination. The receptor set was obtained from an adult in good health.

CDR3 loop: CATSTGLGETQYF. As DNA, the CDR3 is TGTGCCACCAGCACCGGACTGGGGGAGACCCAGTACTTC. The J gene is TRBJ2-5, the V gene TRBV15, with D possibly TRBD2 on 5 matching bases. CDR1 is LNHNV and CDR2 is YYDKDF in the germline V gene (reference sequence). V lost 4 bases to trimming and J lost 5 bases, with 11 bases between them. The CDR3 has 13 amino acids.

The chain joins TRBV28 to TRBJ2-3, with 14 bases lining up with TRBD2. The germline V gene encodes CDR1 MDHEN and CDR2 SYDVKM. J gave up 6 bases and V 5 bases, and 4 bases lay outside the gene matches. The CDR3 runs 15 residues. The CDR3 protein is CASSGGLAGVDTQYF. The CDR3 region has the DNA TGTGCCAGCAGTGGGGGACTAGCGGGAGTGGATACGCAGTATTTT.

This clone was counted once. The chain is built from TRBV18 and TRBJ2-3, with 8 bases fitting TRBD2. The CDR3 totals 14 residues. V shed 3 bases, J shed 1 base, and the junction held 0 bases outside the gene matches. Germline-derived CDR1 and CDR2 are KGHSH and LQKENI. The CDR3 region is CASSPTSGTDTQYF. CDR3 DNA sequence: TGTGCCAGCTCACCGACTAGCGGCACAGATACGCAGTATTTT.

This chain links TRBV10-1 with TRBJ1-2; TRBD1 agrees at 9 bases. J gave up 4 bases and V 4 bases, and 16 bases lay outside the gene matches. The CDR3 sequence is 18 residues long. Looked up from germline, CDR1 is WNHNN and CDR2 is SYGVQD (reference sequence). The CDR3 sequence: CASSGTGGLARSLYGYTF. CDR3 DNA: TGCGCCAGCAGTGGAACAGGGGGCCTAGCCCGCTCTCTCTATGGCTACACCTTC.

The chain uses TRBV5-8 and TRBJ2-7; 7 nucleotides line up with TRBD1. Trimming took 4 bases from V and 3 from J; bases not matched to a gene: 7. CDR1 is SGHTS and CDR2 is YDEGEE in the germline V gene. The CDR3 runs 14 residues. The CDR3 region has the DNA TGTGCCAGCAGCGTCGGACAGGTACTCTACGAGCAGTACTTC. Encoded protein: CASSVGQVLYEQYF. The variable domain in full, with the rest retrieved from reference TRBV5-8 and TRBJ2-7, is EAGVTQSPTHLIKTRGQQATLRCSPISGHTSVYWYQQALGLGLQFLLWYDEGEERNRGNFPPRFSGRQFPNYSSELNVNALELEDSALYLCASSVGQVLYEQYFGPGTRLTVT.

This sequence joins TRBV4-1 and TRBJ2-5, with D maybe TRBD2 (6 bases). Germline loops: CDR1 MGHRA, CDR2 YSYEKL. There are 17 residues in the CDR3. The V gene lost 3 bases and the J gene lost 5 bases, with 22 bases spanning the gap. The CDR3 DNA follows: TGCGCCAGCAGCCAGTCGAACGGAGTAGCGGCTGTCGAGACCCAGTACTTC. Its translation: CASSQSNGVAAVETQYF.

This chain uses TRBV27 with TRBJ1-4; unclear D gene. The germline CDR1 and CDR2 sequences are MNHEY and SMNVEV (reference sequence). CDR3 length: 15 amino acids. Between the trimmed V and J ends, which lost 4 bases and 14 bases, there was a span of 23 bases. The CDR3, as DNA: TGTGCCAGCAGTTCTGGACTGCCGTCGTCCGGGAATCTGTTTTTT. Its translation: CASSSGLPSSGNLFF.

The rearrangement uses TRBV27 and TRBJ2-1, with 13 bases fitting TRBD2. Germline V gene data show CDR1 as MNHEY and CDR2 as SMNVEV (reference sequence). The CDR3 runs 15 residues. Trimming at V came to 10 bases and at J to 4 bases, leaving 7 bases not matched to a gene. Here the CDR3 DNA reads TGTGCCACCTCTCGGACTAGCGGGAGTTACAATGAGCAGTTCTTC. Its translation: CATSRTSGSYNEQFF.

The rearrangement links TRBV18 to TRBJ2-3; D possibly matches TRBD1 or TRBD2 (5 bases each). Trimming left V 6 bases short and J 4 bases short, with 20 bases between. This CDR3 is 16 amino acids long. The V gene's germline CDR1 is KGHSH and CDR2 LQKENI. The CDR3 sequence: CASSLVGPGTSDTQYF. The CDR3 region has the DNA TGTGCCAGCTCCCTGGTAGGGCCAGGGACCTCAGATACGCAGTATTTT.

CDR3 sequence (DNA): TGTGCCAGCAGTTTACCGACAGGGTGGGGGGAGACCCAGTACTTC. Amino acids: CASSLPTGWGETQYF. The V gene is TRBV28, the J gene TRBJ2-5, with 7 positions matching TRBD1. The CDR3 covers 15 residues. J gave up 5 bases and V 2 bases, and 8 bases lay outside the gene matches. Germline assignment: CDR1 MDHEN and CDR2 SYDVKM.